The 22 T cell receptor beta chains below all came from one sample that was sequenced in a study of response to subunit inactivated influenza vaccine. TCRdb itself ran the RT-PCR reads through MiXCR, one entry per CDR3 protein. The sample has hundreds of thousands of distinct CDR3 sequences, around 11% seen once; the top ten hold approximately 10%. The sample also formed part of further work on T cells expressing NK-cell markers. This second report adds: The authors generated TCR beta cDNA through 5'RACE template switching with UMIs.

The sequencing used PBMCs from blood, collected on the day of vaccination. These receptors were collected from a man aged 45-65 years who received an inactivated influenza vaccine.

The chain couples TRBV20-1 to TRBJ2-3; D is unclear. Germline V CDR1 and CDR2: DFQATT, SNEGSKA (reference sequence). The ends were cut back, 0 bases at V and 1 base at J, with 11 bases in the middle. The CDR3 loop spans 15 amino acids. As DNA, the CDR3 is TGCAGTGCTAGAGATGGACGTGAGGGCACAGATACGCAGTATTTT. Protein sequence: CSARDGREGTDTQYF.

The chain has TRBV20-1 and TRBJ2-5; D perhaps matches TRBD2 (6 bases). The CDR3 length is 14 residues. V was trimmed by 6 bases and J by 1 base, leaving 15 bases between them. Germline assignment: CDR1 DFQATT and CDR2 SNEGSKA (reference sequence). CDR3 amino acids: CSAPRAGFQETQYF. CDR3 coding DNA: TGCAGTGCCCCGAGGGCGGGGTTCCAAGAGACCCAGTACTTC.

The gene calls are TRBV18 and TRBJ2-3, with D perhaps matching TRBD1 (6 bases). The CDR3 runs 12 residues. V lost 5 bases, J lost 6 bases, and 9 bases lay in between. CDR1 is KGHSH, CDR2 LQKENI, per germline. The CDR3 loop reads CASSIQGDTQYF. The CDR3, as DNA: TGTGCCAGCTCAATTCAGGGGGATACGCAGTATTTT.

The J gene is TRBJ2-1, the V gene TRBV2; the match to TRBD2 covers 9 bases. Losses at the gene ends were 3 bases for V and 9 bases for J; bases not matched to a gene: 6. The CDR3 spans 14 residues. CDR1 SNHLY and CDR2 FYNNEI come from the germline V gene. The CDR3 loop is CASSDGTSRGEQFF. CDR3 nucleotides: TGTGCCAGCAGTGATGGGACTAGCAGAGGTGAGCAGTTCTTC.

This clonotype was seen a handful of times. The genes are TRBV28 and TRBJ1-2; TRBD1 is a possible D gene (5 bases). V was pared by 5 bases and J by 4 bases, with 20 bases between. CDR1 and CDR2 from the germline V gene are MDHEN and SYDVKM. CDR3 size: 16 residues. In DNA, the CDR3 is TGTGCCAGCAGTCCCTCGGGACTCCAAAGGGGCTATGGCTACACCTTC. Its translation is CASSPSGLQRGYGYTF.

The gene calls are TRBV19 and TRBJ1-5; 8 nucleotides line up with TRBD1. This CDR3 is 14 amino acids long. V was clipped by 5 bases and J by 3 bases; unmatched bases: 3. CDR1 and CDR2 (germline): LNHDA, SQIVND (reference sequence). This CDR3 reads CASSVTGVNQPQHF. Here the CDR3 DNA reads TGTGCCAGTAGTGTGACAGGGGTCAATCAGCCCCAGCATTTT.

This clonotype turned up a few times. V gene TRBV28 combines with J gene TRBJ1-5, with D maybe TRBD1 (6 bases). V shed 6 bases and J shed 6 bases, with 21 bases lying between them. This CDR3 has 16 amino acids. Germline CDR1 reads MDHEN; CDR2 reads SYDVKM. CDR3 region: CASSIGGRGGGQPQHF. CDR3 DNA sequence: TGTGCCAGCAGCATAGGGGGGAGAGGGGGAGGTCAGCCCCAGCATTTT.

The J gene is TRBJ2-1, the V gene TRBV4-1, with D possibly being TRBD1 or TRBD2 (5 bases each). V lost 0 bases and J 8 bases, leaving 11 bases between the germline ends. CDR1 is MGHRA, CDR2 YSYEKL, per germline. The CDR3 sequence is 14 residues long. DNA for the CDR3: TGCGCCAGCAGCCAAGAGGCCCAGGGACATGAGCAGTTCTTC. Its protein is CASSQEAQGHEQFF.

This clonotype has only a few counts. The rearrangement joins TRBV6-5 to TRBJ2-2, with 8 positions matching TRBD1. CDR3 length equals 16 residues. Germline V gives CDR1 MNHEY, CDR2 SVGAGI. Trimming removed 2 bases from V and 1 base from J; junction bases left unmatched: 3. CDR3 DNA: TGTGCCAGCAGTTACCAGGGGGCCCTGAACACCGGGGAGCTGTTTTTT. This codes for CASSYQGALNTGELFF.

The chain has TRBV6-5 and TRBJ1-5; maybe TRBD1 (5 bases). This CDR3 spans 16 amino acids. The V gene lost 2 bases and the J gene lost 5 bases, with 16 bases spanning the gap. Germline V lookup: CDR1 MNHEY, CDR2 SVGAGI. The CDR3 spells CASSYRVWGRDQPQHF. In DNA, the CDR3 is TGTGCCAGCAGTTACAGGGTGTGGGGCCGCGATCAGCCCCAGCATTTT.

This clonotype was observed a handful of times. The genes are TRBV24-1 and TRBJ2-3; 8 positions agree with TRBD1. The V segment lost 4 bases and the J segment 3 bases; nucleotides outside the gene matches: 5. This CDR3 is built from 15 residues. Germline V gene lookup returns CDR1 KGHDR and CDR2 SFDVKD. The DNA of the CDR3 is TGTGCCACCAGTGAGATGGGACAGGATACAGATACGCAGTATTTT. Residues: CATSEMGQDTDTQYF.

This chain connects TRBV12-3 or TRBV12-4 to TRBJ2-5, with TRBD1 identical over 10 bases. CDR3 length: 15 amino acids. After removal of 1 base from V and 5 bases from J, the junction contained 4 bases not matched to a gene. Here the CDR3 reads CASSLGGQGRETQYF. In DNA, the CDR3 is TGTGCCAGCAGTTTAGGGGGACAGGGGAGGGAGACCCAGTACTTC.

The rearrangement links TRBV20-1 to TRBJ2-1; no definite D call. This CDR3 has 14 residues. V was trimmed by 1 base and J by 0 bases, leaving 7 bases between them. Germline V lookup: CDR1 DFQATT, CDR2 SNEGSKA (reference sequence). CDR3 in DNA: TGCAGTGCTAGAGTCCCTAGCTCCTACAATGAGCAGTTCTTC. Its protein is CSARVPSSYNEQFF.

This clonotype appeared a single time. The rearrangement uses TRBV12-3 or TRBV12-4 and TRBJ2-7, with D hard to call. Trimming shortened V by 5 bases and J by 5 bases, and 7 bases separated the two germline ends. CDR3 length: 11 amino acids. The CDR3 DNA is TGTGCCAGCAGTAAGGTGGACGAGCAGTACTTC. It encodes CASSKVDEQYF.

In this sample, this clonotype turned up a few times. V and J are TRBV5-1 and TRBJ2-3; 12 positions match TRBD2. From germline, CDR1 is SGHRS and CDR2 YFSETQ. CDR3 length equals 16 residues. V lost 4 bases to trimming and J lost 1 base; unmatched junction nucleotides: 4. CDR3 sequence reads: CASSESSGGGTDTQYF. The CDR3 DNA reads as TGCGCCAGCAGCGAATCTAGCGGGGGGGGCACAGATACGCAGTATTTT. Variable domain in full (rest from reference TRBV5-1 and TRBJ2-3): KAGVTQTPRYLIKTRGQQVTLSCSPISGHRSVSWYQQTPGQGLQFLFEYFSETQRNKGNFPGRFSGRQFSNSRSEMNVSTLELGDSALYLCASSESSGGGTDTQYFGPGTRLTVL.

This clonotype was observed many times. This chain uses TRBV10-3 with TRBJ2-1; no reliable D call. The CDR3 loop spans 17 amino acids. Deletions cut 3 bases from V and 1 base from J, with 16 bases between. Looked up from germline, CDR1 is ENHRY and CDR2 is SYGVKD. This CDR3 reads CAISDNVRRPSYNEQFF. In nucleotides, the CDR3 is TGTGCCATCAGTGACAACGTTCGGCGCCCGTCCTACAATGAGCAGTTCTTC.

The table lists this clonotype with many counts. This chain joins TRBV2 and TRBJ2-2; TRBD1 matches 12 bases. V lost 5 bases to trimming and J lost 7 bases; unmatched junction nucleotides: 5. Germline V gene sequence: CDR1 SNHLY, CDR2 FYNNEI. The CDR3 is made up of 15 amino acids. CDR3 region: CASSRDRGPNGELFF. Here the CDR3 DNA reads TGTGCCAGCAGTCGGGACAGGGGGCCCAACGGGGAGCTGTTTTTT.

This rearrangement joins TRBV19 to TRBJ2-3; 9 bases map to TRBD2. Germline V gene lookup returns CDR1 LNHDA and CDR2 SQIVND (reference sequence). The CDR3 loop spans 14 amino acids. The V and J ends lost 7 bases and 3 bases, in that order; junction bases with no gene match: 5. The CDR3 DNA follows: TGTGCCAGTAAGTCCAGCGGGGGGACAGATACGCAGTATTTT. This gives the protein CASKSSGGTDTQYF.

Only a few counts were recorded for this clonotype. The chain links TRBV7-2 to TRBJ2-7, with a weak D call TRBD2 (6 bases). The CDR3 sequence is 15 residues long. V lost 2 bases and J 5 bases, leaving 16 bases between the germline ends. From germline, CDR1 is SGHTA and CDR2 FQGNSA. CDR3 in amino acids: CASSLTRAPGDEQYF. CDR3 bases: TGTGCCAGCAGCTTAACGAGGGCTCCGGGGGACGAGCAGTACTTC.

This clonotype was seen only a few times. The V gene is TRBV12-3 or TRBV12-4, the J gene TRBJ2-1, with TRBD2 matching over 14 bases. The CDR3 has 17 amino acids. The junction had 6 bases not matched to a gene; V was cut back by 2 bases and J by 6 bases. This CDR3 is CASSLRLAGGKGNEQFF. The DNA for the CDR3 is TGTGCCAGCAGTTTACGACTAGCGGGAGGGAAGGGCAATGAGCAGTTCTTC.

V usage is TRBV3-1 and J usage is TRBJ2-1; TRBD2 matches 10 bases. Per the germline V gene, CDR1 is LGHDT and CDR2 is YNNKEL (reference sequence). The CDR3 spans 17 residues. V was clipped by 1 base and J by 4 bases; unmatched bases: 7. The CDR3 DNA reads as TGTGCCAGCAGCCAAGGGCTTCTAGCGGGGGAGTACAATGAGCAGTTCTTC. Translated: CASSQGLLAGEYNEQFF.

This chain connects TRBV30 to TRBJ1-1, with D possibly matching TRBD1 (5 bases). V lost 0 bases to trimming and J lost 5 bases, with 13 bases between them. The CDR3 has 14 residues. The germline gives CDR1 GTSNPN, CDR2 SVGIG (reference sequence). This CDR3 is CAWSVLGGRTEAFF. CDR3 nucleotides: TGTGCCTGGAGTGTACTTGGGGGTAGGACTGAAGCTTTCTTT.